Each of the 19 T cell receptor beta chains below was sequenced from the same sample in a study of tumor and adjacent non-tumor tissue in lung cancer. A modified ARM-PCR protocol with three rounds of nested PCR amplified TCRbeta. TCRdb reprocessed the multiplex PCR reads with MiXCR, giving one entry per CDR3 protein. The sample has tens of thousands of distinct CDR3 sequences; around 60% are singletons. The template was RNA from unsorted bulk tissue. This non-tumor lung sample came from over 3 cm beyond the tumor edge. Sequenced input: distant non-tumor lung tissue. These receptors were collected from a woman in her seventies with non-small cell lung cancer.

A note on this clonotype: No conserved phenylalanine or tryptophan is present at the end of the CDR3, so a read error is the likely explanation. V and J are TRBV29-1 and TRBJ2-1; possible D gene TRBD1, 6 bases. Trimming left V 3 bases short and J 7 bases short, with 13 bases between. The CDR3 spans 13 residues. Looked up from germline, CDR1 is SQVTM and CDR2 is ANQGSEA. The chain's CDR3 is CSVETGGGNEQFS. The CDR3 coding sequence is TGCAGCGTTGAGACAGGTGGTGGAAATGAGCAGTTCTCC.

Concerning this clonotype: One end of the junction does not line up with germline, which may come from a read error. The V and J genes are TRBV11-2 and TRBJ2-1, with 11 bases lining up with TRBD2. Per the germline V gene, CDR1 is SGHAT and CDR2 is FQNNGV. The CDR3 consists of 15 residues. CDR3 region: CVSSPGTSGLNERFF. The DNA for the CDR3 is TGTGTCAGCAGCCCCGGGACTAGCGGCCTTAATGAGCGGTTCTTC. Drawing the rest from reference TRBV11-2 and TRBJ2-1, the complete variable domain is EAGVAQSPRYKIIEKRQSVAFWCNPISGHATLYWYQQILGQGPKLLIQFQNNGVVDDSQLPKDRFSAERLKGVDSTLKIQPAKLEDSAVYLCVSSPGTSGLNERFFGPGTRLTVL.

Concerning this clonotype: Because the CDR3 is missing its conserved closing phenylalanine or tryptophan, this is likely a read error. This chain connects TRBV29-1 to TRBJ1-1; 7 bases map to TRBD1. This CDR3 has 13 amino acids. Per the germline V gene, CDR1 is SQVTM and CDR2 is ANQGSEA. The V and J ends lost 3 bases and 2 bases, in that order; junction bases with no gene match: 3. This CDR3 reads CSVEGQRNTEAFS. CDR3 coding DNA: TGCAGCGTTGAGGGACAGCGAAACACTGAAGCTTTCTCT.

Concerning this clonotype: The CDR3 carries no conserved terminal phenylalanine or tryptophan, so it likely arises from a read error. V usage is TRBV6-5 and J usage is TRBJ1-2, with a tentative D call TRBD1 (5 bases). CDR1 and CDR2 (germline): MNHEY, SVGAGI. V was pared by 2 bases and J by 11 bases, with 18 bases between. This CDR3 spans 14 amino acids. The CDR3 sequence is CASSYQGGNYCYTL. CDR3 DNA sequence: TGTGCCAGCAGTTACCAGGGAGGGAACTATTGTTACACCTTG.

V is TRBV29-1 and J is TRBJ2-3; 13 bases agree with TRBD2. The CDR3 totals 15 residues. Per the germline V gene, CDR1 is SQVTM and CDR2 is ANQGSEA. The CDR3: CSAAGLAGVPGTQYF. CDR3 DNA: TGCAGTGCTGCAGGACTAGCGGGAGTGCCAGGTACGCAGTATTTT.

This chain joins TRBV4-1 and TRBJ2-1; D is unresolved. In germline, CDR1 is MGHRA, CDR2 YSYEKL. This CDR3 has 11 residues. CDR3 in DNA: TGCGCAGGCAGCCTAAACAATGAGCAGTTCTTC. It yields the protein CAGSLNNEQFF.

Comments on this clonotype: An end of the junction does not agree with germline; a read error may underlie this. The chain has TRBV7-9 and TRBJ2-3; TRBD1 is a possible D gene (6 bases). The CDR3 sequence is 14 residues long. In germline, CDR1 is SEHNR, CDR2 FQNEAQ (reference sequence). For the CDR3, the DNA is TGTGCCTGCAGGCCACGGGACAACATAGATACGCAGTATTTT. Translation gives CACRPRDNIDTQYF.

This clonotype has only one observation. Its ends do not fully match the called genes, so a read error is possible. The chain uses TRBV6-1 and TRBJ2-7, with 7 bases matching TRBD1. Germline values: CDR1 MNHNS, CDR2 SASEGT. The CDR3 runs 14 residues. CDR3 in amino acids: CVSNPGDSTYEQYF. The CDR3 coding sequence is TGTGTCAGCAACCCCGGGGACAGCACCTACGAGCAGTACTTC.

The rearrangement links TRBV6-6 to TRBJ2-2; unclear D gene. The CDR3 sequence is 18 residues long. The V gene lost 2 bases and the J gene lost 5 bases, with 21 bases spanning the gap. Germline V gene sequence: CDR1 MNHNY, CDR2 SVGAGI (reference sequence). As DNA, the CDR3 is TGTGCCAGCAGTTACCCGCCCTCCGGAACAGATAAAACCGGGGAGCTGTTTTTT. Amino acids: CASSYPPSGTDKTGELFF.

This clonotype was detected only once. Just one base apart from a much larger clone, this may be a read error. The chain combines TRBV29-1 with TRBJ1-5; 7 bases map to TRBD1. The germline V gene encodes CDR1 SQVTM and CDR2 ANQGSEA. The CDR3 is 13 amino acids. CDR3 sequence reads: CGVGTVNNEPQHF. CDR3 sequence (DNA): TGCGGCGTCGGGACAGTTAACAATGAGCCCCAGCATTTT.

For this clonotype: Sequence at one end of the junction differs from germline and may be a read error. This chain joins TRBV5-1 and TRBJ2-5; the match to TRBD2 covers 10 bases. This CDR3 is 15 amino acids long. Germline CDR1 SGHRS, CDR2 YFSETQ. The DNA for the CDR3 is TGCGCCAGCAGCGTCCTAGCGGGAGAACCAGAGACCAAGTACTTC. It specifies CASSVLAGEPETKYF.

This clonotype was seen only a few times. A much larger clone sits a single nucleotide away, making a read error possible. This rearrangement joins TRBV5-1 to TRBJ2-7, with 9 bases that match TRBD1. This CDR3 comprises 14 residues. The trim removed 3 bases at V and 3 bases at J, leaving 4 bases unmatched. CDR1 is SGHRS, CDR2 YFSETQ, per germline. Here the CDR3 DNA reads TGCGCCAGCAGCTCCGGGACAGGGCACTACGAGCAGTACTTC. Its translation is CASSSGTGHYEQYF.

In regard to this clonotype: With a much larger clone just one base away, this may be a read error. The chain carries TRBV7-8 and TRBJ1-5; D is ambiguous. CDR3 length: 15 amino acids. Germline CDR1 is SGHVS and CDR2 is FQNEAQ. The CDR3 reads CAGSPGSSFNQPQHF. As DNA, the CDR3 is TGTGCCGGCAGCCCCGGTAGTTCGTTTAATCAGCCCCAGCATTTT.

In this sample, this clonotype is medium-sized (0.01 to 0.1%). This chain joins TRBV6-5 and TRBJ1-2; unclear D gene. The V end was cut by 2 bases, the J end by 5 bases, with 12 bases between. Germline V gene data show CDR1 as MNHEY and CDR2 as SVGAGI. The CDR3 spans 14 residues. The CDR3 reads CASSYGHYRYGYTF. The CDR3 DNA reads TGTGCCAGCAGTTACGGGCACTACCGATATGGCTACACCTTC.

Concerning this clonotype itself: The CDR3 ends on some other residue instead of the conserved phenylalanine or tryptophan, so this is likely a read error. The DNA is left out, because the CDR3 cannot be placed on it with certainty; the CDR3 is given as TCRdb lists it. CDR3 amino acids: CASSHSGVGYGYTS. This chain connects TRBV11-1 to TRBJ1-2. The germline gives CDR1 SGHAT, CDR2 FQDESV (reference sequence). The CDR3 is 14 amino acids long, termini counted.

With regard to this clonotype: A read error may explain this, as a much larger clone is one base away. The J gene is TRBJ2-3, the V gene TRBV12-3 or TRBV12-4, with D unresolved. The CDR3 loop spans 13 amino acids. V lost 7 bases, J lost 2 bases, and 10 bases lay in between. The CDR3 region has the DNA TGTGCCAGCACTCCCGGTGCCACAGATACGCAGTATTTT. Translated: CASTPGATDTQYF.

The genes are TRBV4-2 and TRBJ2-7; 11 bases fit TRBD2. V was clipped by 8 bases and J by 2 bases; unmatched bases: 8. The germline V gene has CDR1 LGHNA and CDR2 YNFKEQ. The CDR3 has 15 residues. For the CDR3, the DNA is TGTGCCAGCCAAGTACTAGCGGGAGACCCCTACGAGCAGTACTTC. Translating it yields CASQVLAGDPYEQYF.

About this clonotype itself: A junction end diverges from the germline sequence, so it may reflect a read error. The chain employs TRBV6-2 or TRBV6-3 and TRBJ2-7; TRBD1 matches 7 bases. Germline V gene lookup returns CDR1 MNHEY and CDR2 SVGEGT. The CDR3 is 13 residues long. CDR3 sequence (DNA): TGTCCCAGCAGCAACGGACAGGACTACGAGCAGTACTTC. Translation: CPSSNGQDYEQYF.

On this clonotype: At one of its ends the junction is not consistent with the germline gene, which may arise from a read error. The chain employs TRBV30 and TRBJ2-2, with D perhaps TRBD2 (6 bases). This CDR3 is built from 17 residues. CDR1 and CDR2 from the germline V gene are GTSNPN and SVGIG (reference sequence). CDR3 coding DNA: TGTGCCCGGAAAGGCTGGGGAAGCGGGTCAGCACCCGGGGGGCTGTTTTTT. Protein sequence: CARKGWGSGSAPGGLFF.